The 10 T cell receptor beta chains reported below all come from one sample, sequenced in a study of CD8+ T cells in alopecia areata. RNA extraction and reverse transcription yielded cDNA as sequencing template. Sequenced by immunoSEQ multiplex PCR; TCRdb stores in-frame clones only, minus some. The sample has 50,000 to 80,000 clones, around 47% seen once. The sequencing input was NKG2D-low CD8+ T cells sorted from blood. Receptors originate from a human donor with alopecia areata.

The J gene is TRBJ2-7, the V gene TRBV2; 7 bases line up with TRBD1. CDR3 length equals 16 residues. After removal of 3 bases from V and 2 bases from J, the junction contained 10 bases not matched to a gene. Germline V CDR1 and CDR2: SNHLY, FYNNEI. The CDR3 spells CASSEWGTDPTYEQYF. DNA of the CDR3: TGTGCCAGCAGTGAGTGGGGGACAGACCCTACCTACGAGCAGTACTTC.

This chain links TRBV27 with TRBJ2-5, with D perhaps TRBD1 or TRBD2 (5 bases each). The V end lost 5 bases, the J end lost 0 bases, and 13 bases lay between the germline ends. Germline loops: CDR1 MNHEY, CDR2 SMNVEV (reference sequence). The CDR3 loop spans 15 amino acids. Here the CDR3 reads CASSGTGAYQETQYF. Written as DNA, the CDR3 is TGTGCCAGCAGTGGAACCGGGGCCTACCAAGAGACCCAGTACTTC.

The rearrangement uses TRBV13 and TRBJ2-1; D is perhaps TRBD1 (6 bases). Germline V gene sequence: CDR1 PRHDT, CDR2 FYEKMQ (reference sequence). The V end was cut by 5 bases, the J end by 2 bases, with 16 bases between. The CDR3 totals 16 residues. The CDR3: CASSPIRDTAYNEQFF. Here the CDR3 DNA reads TGTGCCAGCAGCCCTATCCGGGACACTGCCTACAATGAGCAGTTCTTC.

This clone has more than one count but fewer than ten. The J gene is TRBJ2-1, the V gene TRBV29-1; no clear D gene. The germline V gene encodes CDR1 SQVTM and CDR2 ANQGSEA. V was cut by 7 bases and J by 2 bases, with 15 bases left in between. The CDR3 consists of 14 residues. CDR3 coding DNA: TGCAGCGCTTCACTTAGGATCGCCTACAATGAGCAGTTCTTC. This translates into CSASLRIAYNEQFF.

This sequence joins TRBV7-9 and TRBJ2-5; D is unclear. Between the trimmed V and J ends, which lost 5 bases and 2 bases, there was a span of 9 bases. The CDR3 is 13 amino acids. Germline V gene lookup returns CDR1 SEHNR and CDR2 FQNEAQ (reference sequence). DNA of the CDR3: TGTGCCAGCAGCGGCCTGATACAAGAGACCCAGTACTTC. It yields the protein CASSGLIQETQYF.

The V call is TRBV5-1, the J call TRBJ2-7; D might be TRBD1 or TRBD2, each matching 6 bases. Germline lookup yields CDR1 SGHRS and CDR2 YFSETQ. The CDR3 spans 12 residues. V lost 4 bases and J lost 7, with 12 bases in between. In DNA form, the CDR3 reads TGCGCCAGCAGCGGCGGGACAAGGGAGCAGTACTTC. The encoded protein is CASSGGTREQYF.

For this clone: An end of the junction differs from the germline gene, which may be a read error. V and J are TRBV10-3 and TRBJ2-6, with D perhaps matching TRBD1 (5 bases). The germline V gene encodes CDR1 ENHRY and CDR2 SYGVKD. The CDR3 extends over 19 amino acids. CDR3: CAIAYRTAQSSSGANVLTF. The CDR3 region has the DNA TGTGCCATCGCTTACCGGACCGCCCAGAGTAGCTCTGGGGCCAACGTCCTGACCTTC.

There are a few counts of this clone. This CDR3 is CASQGGYEQYF. CDR3 nucleotide sequence: TGTGCCAGTCAGGGAGGCTACGAGCAGTACTTC. The chain links TRBV5-6 to TRBJ2-7; TRBD2 is a possible D gene (6 bases). This CDR3 is 11 amino acids long. Germline loops: CDR1 SGHDT, CDR2 YYEEEE. V was shortened by 8 bases and J by 3 bases, with 9 bases between the two germline ends. Full variable domain (remainder filled in from reference TRBV5-6 and TRBJ2-7): DAGVTQSPTHLIKTRGQQVTLRCSPKSGHDTVSWYQQALGQGPQFIFQYYEEEERQRGNFPDRFSGHQFPNYSSELNVNALLLGDSALYLCASQGGYEQYFGPGTRLTVT.

As for this clone: A read error may account for a junction end that differs from germline. This chain links TRBV11-1 with TRBJ2-1, with 10 bases identical to TRBD2. The CDR3 runs to 14 residues. The germline gives CDR1 SGHAT, CDR2 FQDESV (reference sequence). The CDR3: CASSLARAGGSQIF. DNA for the CDR3: TGTGCCAGCAGCTTAGCGCGAGCGGGAGGGTCCCAGATCTTC.

This sequence joins TRBV19 and TRBJ2-5; D ambiguous. V lost 5 bases, J lost 2 bases, and 15 bases lay in between. Germline assignment: CDR1 LNHDA and CDR2 SQIVND (reference sequence). CDR3 length equals 15 residues. In nucleotides, the CDR3 is TGTGCCAGTAGTCCGCGCCGTCAGTTACAAGAGACCCAGTACTTC. This codes for CASSPRRQLQETQYF.